Shown below are 5 T cell receptor beta chains from a single sample sequenced in a study of cytomegalovirus exposure and HLA in healthy donors (dated by TCRdb to the late 2010s). The receptor library was made with the immunoSEQ multiplex PCR assay. For the multiplex PCR, a mixture combining 60 forward primers for TCR Vbeta segments and 13 reverse primers for TCR Jbeta segments was used. This immuneACCESS table, as held by TCRdb, lists in-frame sequences with V and J called but not all clones. Of the missing ones, under half trace to an unresolved V gene in checked studies; the others have no known cause. Recorded for this sample are about 140,000 clones; roughly 82% of them occurred a single time. The ten largest clones represent about 3.2% of the sample. Material: PBMCs. The receptors here all came from a young man in good health and CMV-seropositive.

CDR3: CASSFSGVLRANEQFF. The CDR3 DNA reads TGTGCCAGTAGTTTCTCAGGAGTATTGAGGGCAAATGAGCAGTTCTTC. The chain uses TRBV19 and TRBJ2-1, with D perhaps matching TRBD2 (5 bases). Per germline, CDR1 LNHDA and CDR2 SQIVND (reference sequence). The V end lost 5 bases, the J end lost 7 bases, and 21 bases lay between the germline ends. The length of the CDR3 is 16 residues. The variable domain in full, completed from reference TRBV19 and TRBJ2-1, reads DGGITQSPKYLFRKEGQNVTLSCEQNLNHDAMYWYRQDPGQGLRLIYYSQIVNDFQKGDIAEGYSVSREKKESFPLTVTSAQKNPTAFYLCASSFSGVLRANEQFFGPGTRLTVL.

This chain connects TRBV19 to TRBJ1-1; 8 nucleotides agree with TRBD1. V was clipped by 6 bases and J by 0 bases; unmatched bases: 9. Germline CDR1 and CDR2: LNHDA and SQIVND (reference sequence). CDR3 size: 16 residues. In DNA, the CDR3 is TGTGCCAGTAGGCCAGGGACAGGAGGTTTGAACACTGAAGCTTTCTTT. This encodes CASRPGTGGLNTEAFF.

V is TRBV5-1 and J is TRBJ1-4; D not resolved. The germline V gene encodes CDR1 SGHRS and CDR2 YFSETQ. The V and J ends lost 3 bases and 5 bases respectively, with 11 bases between them. CDR3 length: 14 residues. The CDR3 nucleotides are TGCGCCAGCAGCTCCCGGGGTCTCAATGAAAAACTGTTTTTT. It encodes CASSSRGLNEKLFF.

Here the CDR3 DNA reads TGTGCCAGCATCGGACTAGCGGGATCCTACGAGCAGTACTTC. This gives the protein CASIGLAGSYEQYF. The rearrangement joins TRBV6-5 to TRBJ2-7; TRBD2 matches 12 bases. Per germline, CDR1 MNHEY and CDR2 SVGAGI. The CDR3 has 14 amino acids. Trimming at V came to 7 bases and at J to 1 base, leaving 2 bases not matched to a gene.

This sequence joins TRBV6-5 and TRBJ1-5, with 7 bases identical to TRBD1. Germline assignment: CDR1 MNHEY and CDR2 SVGAGI. This CDR3 is 14 amino acids long. The trim removed 6 bases at V and 3 bases at J, leaving 5 bases unmatched. CDR3 protein: CASSPDRANQPQHF. The CDR3 nucleotides are TGTGCCAGCAGCCCCGACAGGGCCAATCAGCCCCAGCATTTT.